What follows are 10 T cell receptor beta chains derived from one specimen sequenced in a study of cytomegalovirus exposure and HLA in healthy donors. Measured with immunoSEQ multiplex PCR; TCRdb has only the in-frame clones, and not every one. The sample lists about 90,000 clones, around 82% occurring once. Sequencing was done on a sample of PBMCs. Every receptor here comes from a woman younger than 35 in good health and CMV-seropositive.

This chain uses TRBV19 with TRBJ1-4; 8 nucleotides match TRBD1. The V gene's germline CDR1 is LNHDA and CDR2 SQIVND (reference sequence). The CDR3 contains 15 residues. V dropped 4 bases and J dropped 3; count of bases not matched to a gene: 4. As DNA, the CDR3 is TGTGCCAGTAGTACCCGGGACAGGCCTAATGAAAAACTGTTTTTT. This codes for CASSTRDRPNEKLFF.

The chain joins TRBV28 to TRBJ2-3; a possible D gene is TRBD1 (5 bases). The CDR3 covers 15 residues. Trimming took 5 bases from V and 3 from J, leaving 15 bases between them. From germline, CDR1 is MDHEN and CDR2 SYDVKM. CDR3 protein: CASSHQGLGTDTQYF. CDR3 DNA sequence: TGTGCCAGCAGTCACCAGGGTTTGGGAACAGATACGCAGTATTTT.

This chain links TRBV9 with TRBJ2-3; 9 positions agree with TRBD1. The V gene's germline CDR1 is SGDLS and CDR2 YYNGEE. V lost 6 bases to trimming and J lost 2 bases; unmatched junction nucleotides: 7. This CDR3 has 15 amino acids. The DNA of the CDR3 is TGTGCCAGCACGACAGGGGGGGGCCCCACAGATACGCAGTATTTT. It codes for CASTTGGGPTDTQYF.

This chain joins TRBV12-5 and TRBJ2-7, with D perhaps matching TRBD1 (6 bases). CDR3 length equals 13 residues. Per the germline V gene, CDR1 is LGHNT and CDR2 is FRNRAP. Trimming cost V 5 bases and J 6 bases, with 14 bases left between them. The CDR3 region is CASGPALGGEQYF. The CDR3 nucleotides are TGTGCTAGTGGTCCCGCCCTAGGGGGCGAGCAGTACTTC.

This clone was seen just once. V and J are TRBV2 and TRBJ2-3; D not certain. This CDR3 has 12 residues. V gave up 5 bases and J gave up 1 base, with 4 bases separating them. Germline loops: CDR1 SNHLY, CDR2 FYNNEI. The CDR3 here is CASSSGTDTQYF. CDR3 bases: TGTGCCAGCAGTTCTGGCACAGATACGCAGTATTTT.

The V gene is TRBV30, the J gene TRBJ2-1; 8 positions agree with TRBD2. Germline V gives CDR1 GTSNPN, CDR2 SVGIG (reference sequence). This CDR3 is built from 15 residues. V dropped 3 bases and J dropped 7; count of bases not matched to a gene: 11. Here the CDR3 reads CAWRPAGGGWNEQFF. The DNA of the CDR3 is TGTGCCTGGAGGCCGGCGGGGGGAGGTTGGAATGAGCAGTTCTTC.

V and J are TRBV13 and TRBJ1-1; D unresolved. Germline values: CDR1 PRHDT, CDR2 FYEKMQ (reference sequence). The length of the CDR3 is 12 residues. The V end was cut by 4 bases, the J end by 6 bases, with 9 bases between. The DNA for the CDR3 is TGTGCCAGCAGCTCCTCAACACCTGAAGCTTTCTTT. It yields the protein CASSSSTPEAFF.

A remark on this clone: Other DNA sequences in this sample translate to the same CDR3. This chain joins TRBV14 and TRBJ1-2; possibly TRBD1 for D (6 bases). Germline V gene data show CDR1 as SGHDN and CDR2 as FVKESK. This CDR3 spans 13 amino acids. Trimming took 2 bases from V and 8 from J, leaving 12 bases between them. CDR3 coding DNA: TGTGCCAGCAGCCAAAACAGGGAACACGGCTACACCTTC. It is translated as CASSQNREHGYTF. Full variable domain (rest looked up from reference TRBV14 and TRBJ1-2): EAGVTQFPSHSVIEKGQTVTLRCDPISGHDNLYWYRRVMGKEIKFLLHFVKESKQDESGMPNNRFLAERTGGTYSTLKVQPAELEDSGVYFCASSQNREHGYTFGSGTRLTVV.

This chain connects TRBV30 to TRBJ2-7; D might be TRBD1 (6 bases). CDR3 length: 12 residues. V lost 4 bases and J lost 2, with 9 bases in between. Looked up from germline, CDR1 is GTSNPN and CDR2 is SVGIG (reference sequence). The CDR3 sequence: CAWMQGPYEQYF. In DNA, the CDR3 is TGTGCCTGGATGCAGGGGCCCTACGAGCAGTACTTC.

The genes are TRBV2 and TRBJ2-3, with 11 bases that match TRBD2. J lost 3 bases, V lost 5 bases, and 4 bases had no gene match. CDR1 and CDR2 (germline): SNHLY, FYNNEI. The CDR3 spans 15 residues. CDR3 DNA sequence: TGTGCCAGCAGTTTAGCGGGGGGGGGAACAGATACGCAGTATTTT. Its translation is CASSLAGGGTDTQYF.